The rows below give T cell receptor beta chains drawn from one sample of a study of shared clonotypes between healthy human individuals. The table came from immunoSEQ multiplex PCR; TCRdb's copy has only in-frame clones and leaves some out. The data hold some 480,000 clones, with 65% to 80% observed a single time. The sample taken for sequencing was PBMCs. All receptors derive from a woman aged 35 to 49 in good health. Some clones in this sample may be carry-over from other donors' samples. Both conserved end residues are part of each CDR3. D genes are given only for firm matches. Size tells how often a clone was seen (once, few, many) or the class of an expanded clone, and some rows leave it out.

>TRBV7-3|.|TRBJ2-7|15|.
TGTGCCAGCAGCCCCTCAGCCGGCCTTTCTTACGAGCAGTACTTC
CASSPSAGLSYEQYF
>TRBV6-5|.|TRBJ1-2|14|TRBD1
TGTGCCAGCAGTTTCGGACAGGCCAACTATGGCTACACCTTC
CASSFGQANYGYTF
>TRBV7-2|.|TRBJ1-2|13|.
TGTGCCAGCAGCTTATGGGGGGCGTATGGCTACACCTTC
CASSLWGAYGYTF
>TRBV27|.|TRBJ1-2|14|.
TGTGCCAGCAGTTTATTCCAGGGCTACTATGGCTACACCTTC
CASSLFQGYYGYTF
>TRBV7-9|few|TRBJ1-3|14|.
TGTGCCAGCAGCTTAGGACCCTCTGGAAACACCATATATTTT
CASSLGPSGNTIYF
>TRBV28|.|TRBJ2-3|14|.
TGTGCCAGCAGGGGGGGCCCTGGCACAGATACGCAGTATTTT
CASRGGPGTDTQYF
>TRBV6-1|.|TRBJ2-5|20|.
TGTGCCAGCAGTGTACCCCTTGGGGGCGGGAGACGCCTAAACCCAGTGACCCAGTACTTC
CASSVPLGGGRRLNPVTQYF
>TRBV13|.|TRBJ2-2|13|.
TGTGCCAGCAGTGAGCGGCACACCGGGGAGCTGTTTTTT
CASSERHTGELFF
>TRBV5-1|.|TRBJ2-7|14|TRBD1
TGCGCCAGCAGCCCGGGACAGGGGCTCTACGAGCAGTACTTC
CASSPGQGLYEQYF
>TRBV10-3|.|TRBJ2-1|13|.
TGTGCCATCAGGGGACTGCTCTACAATGAGCAGTTCTTC
CAIRGLLYNEQFF
>TRBV28|.|TRBJ2-1|14|TRBD1
TGTGCCAGCAGTTCAAGGACAGGTAACAATGAGCAGTTCTTC
CASSSRTGNNEQFF
>TRBV7-2|.|TRBJ1-5|16|.
TGTGCCAGCAGCTTACAAGGTGGGAGTCCAGAGCAGCCCCAGCATTTT
CASSLQGGSPEQPQHF
>TRBV30|.|TRBJ1-1|12|TRBD1
TGTGCCTCGACAGGGAAGAACACTGAAGCTTTCTTT
CASTGKNTEAFF
>TRBV28|.|TRBJ2-7|13|.
TGTGCCAGCAGTTTATCTAAAGCGGAGGTGCGGTACTTC
CASSLSKAEVRYF
>TRBV10-3|few|TRBJ2-3|14|TRBD1
TGTGCCATCAGTGAAAGGCAGGGGGAAGATACGCAGTATTTT
CAISERQGEDTQYF
>TRBV5-6|.|TRBJ1-2|17|.
TGTGCCAGCAGCTTTGGGGCCCGGGGACCCCTGAACTATGGCTACACCTTC
CASSFGARGPLNYGYTF
>TRBV7-3|few|TRBJ2-7|14|.
TGTGCCAGCAGCTTAAGGGACGGAGCCTACGAGCAGTACTTC
CASSLRDGAYEQYF
>TRBV19|.|TRBJ1-5|16|TRBD1
TGTGCCAGTAGAGCCCTTACAGGGGGCGGCAATCAGCCCCAGCATTTT
CASRALTGGGNQPQHF
>TRBV11-2|.|TRBJ2-1|16|TRBD2
TGTGCCAGCAGCTTAACTAGCGGCCCTGACTACAATGAGCAGTTCTTC
CASSLTSGPDYNEQFF
>TRBV10-3|.|TRBJ1-5|15|TRBD1
TGTGCCATCAGACCGGGACAGGGGGGATCGGCGCCCCAGCATTTT
CAIRPGQGGSAPQHF
>TRBV6-1|once|TRBJ1-2|11|.
TGTGCCGTCCTGGGGGGTAAGGGCTACACCTTC
CAVLGGKGYTF
>TRBV7-3|.|TRBJ2-7|15|TRBD1
TGTGCCAGCAGCACAAATAGGGACAGCCTGTACGAGCAGTACTTC
CASSTNRDSLYEQYF
>TRBV29-1|.|TRBJ2-7|12|TRBD2
TGCAGCGTTTTCGCGGGAGACTACGAGCAGTACTTC
CSVFAGDYEQYF
>TRBV7-3|.|TRBJ2-7|13|.
TGTGCCAGCAGCCGATCGACAGTCACCGAGCAGTACTTC
CASSRSTVTEQYF
>TRBV7-9|few|TRBJ1-5|15|TRBD1
TGTGCCAGCAGCCGTGGACAGGTCGGCAATCAGCCCCAGCATTTT
CASSRGQVGNQPQHF
>TRBV28|.|TRBJ1-2|15|TRBD1
TGTGCCAGCAGTCGTCCCGGGACAGGGACGCACGGCTACACCTTC
CASSRPGTGTHGYTF
>TRBV6-6|.|TRBJ2-1|15|TRBD1
TGTGCCAGCAGTCCACAGGGGACCTCGACGGATGAGCAGTTCTTC
CASSPQGTSTDEQFF